A selection of T cell receptor beta chains follows, all from one sample in a study of regulatory T cells in long-lasting Graves disease. MiXCR, applied by TCRdb to the multiplex PCR reads, yields one record per CDR3 protein. The table records 300,000 to 500,000 distinct CDR3 sequences, 20% to 25% of them present only once. Here the sequenced sample was peripheral blood mononuclear cells (PBMCs), taken when the disease was refractory, from a patient treated with antithyroid drugs. These receptors came from a female donor with Graves disease. CDR3s include the opening cysteine and the closing phenylalanine or tryptophan. A D gene is named only where the DNA matches it firmly. Clone size, where shown, is once, few, many, or a class for clones that have expanded.

V gene	D gene	clone size	J gene	CDR3 length	CDR3 DNA	CDR3 protein
TRBV28	NA	many	TRBJ2-7	11	TGTGCCAGCTATGGAGCTTACGAGCAGTACTTC	CASYGAYEQYF
TRBV29-1	NA	many	TRBJ1-5	14	TGCAGCGTCCTAGAGGGGGGCGCGAATCAGCCCCAGCATTTT	CSVLEGGANQPQHF
TRBV5-1	NA	many	TRBJ2-7	15	TGCGCCAGCAGCCTCACGACGACTGGGAGCTACGAGCAGTACTTC	CASSLTTTGSYEQYF
TRBV2	NA	many	TRBJ1-2	12	TGTGCCAGCAGTGACGGATCGGGGGGCTACACCTTC	CASSDGSGGYTF
TRBV7-2	TRBD1	many	TRBJ1-2	18	TGTGCCAGCAGATATCCTGGGACAGGGGAACCCGCTCCGAATGGCTACACCTTC	CASRYPGTGEPAPNGYTF
TRBV25-1	NA	few	TRBJ1-1	16	TGTGCCAGCAGCCCCCGGGGCGACCTGGGGGACACTGAAGCTTTCTTT	CASSPRGDLGDTEAFF
TRBV10-2	TRBD2	NA	TRBJ2-7	14	TGCGCCAGCAGTGGTCTAGCGGGAGAGGGAGAGCAGTACTTC	CASSGLAGEGEQYF
TRBV20-1	NA	many	TRBJ1-5	13	TGCAGTGCCAGCCTCAGTGACAATCAGCCCCAGCATTTT	CSASLSDNQPQHF
TRBV30	NA	few	TRBJ1-2	13	TGTGCCTCTACCACAGGCAGAACCTATGGCTACACCTTC	CASTTGRTYGYTF
TRBV11-2	NA	many	TRBJ2-5	13	TGTGCCAGCAGCGACGCGTCTTTTGGGACCCAGTACTTC	CASSDASFGTQYF
TRBV7-2	TRBD2	NA	TRBJ2-7	13	TGTGCCAGCAGCATGGGACTAGCCTACGAGCAGTACTTC	CASSMGLAYEQYF
TRBV29-1	NA	few	TRBJ1-2	14	TGCAGCGTTGAAACCCCCGAGACATTTGATGGCTACACCTTC	CSVETPETFDGYTF
TRBV6-1	NA	few	TRBJ2-2	15	TGTGCCAGCAGTGAAGGAAGCGGATCCACCGGGGAGCTGTTTTTT	CASSEGSGSTGELFF
TRBV20-1	NA	NA	TRBJ2-7	13	TGCAGTGCTGAAGACACTTCGACCTACGAGCAGTACTTC	CSAEDTSTYEQYF
TRBV7-8	NA	NA	TRBJ2-7	13	TGTGCCAGCAGCTGGACAGATACCTACGAGCAGTACTTC	CASSWTDTYEQYF
TRBV5-1	TRBD2	few	TRBJ2-1	14	TGCGCCTCGGGACTAGCGATACCCTACGATGAGCAGTTCTTC	CASGLAIPYDEQFF
TRBV28	NA	NA	TRBJ2-3	13	TGTGCCAGCAGTTCGGACCTTACAGATACGCAGTATTTT	CASSSDLTDTQYF
TRBV29-1	TRBD1	NA	TRBJ2-6	19	TGCAGCGTTGAAGATGGGACAGATAAAGCTCCATCTGGGGCCAACGTCCTGACTTTC	CSVEDGTDKAPSGANVLTF
TRBV6-1	TRBD1	NA	TRBJ1-3	13	TGTGCCAGCAGGCCCGGACAGGTTGGCACCATATATTTT	CASRPGQVGTIYF
TRBV6-1	NA	many	TRBJ1-1	17	TGTGCCAGCATCGGCGGTAGGGGGGCCGCACTGAACACTGAAGCTTTCTTT	CASIGGRGAALNTEAFF